A selection of T cell receptor beta chains follows, all from one sample in a study of OX40 agonist ivuxolimab in advanced cancers. Libraries were prepared by immunoSEQ multiplex PCR; TCRdb keeps only in-frame clonotypes and omits some of them. The profile shows around 26,000 clones, approximately 85% of them singletons. The starting material was CD4+ or CD8+ T cells sorted from blood, obtained in a trial of the OX40 agonist ivuxolimab. Every receptor here comes from an adult with an advanced solid tumor such as melanoma, head and neck, liver or kidney cancer. Both conserved end residues are part of each CDR3. The D gene is left open where the match is weak. Clone size is given for some rows only: seen once, a few or many times, or a class if the clone is expanded.

D gene,V gene,J gene,clone size,CDR3 protein,CDR3 DNA
.,TRBV7-8,TRBJ2-7,.,CASSPGYEQYF,TGTGCCAGCAGCCCGGGTTACGAGCAGTACTTC
TRBD2,TRBV27,TRBJ2-5,.,CASSPGTSGRETQYF,TGTGCCAGCAGTCCGGGGACTAGCGGGAGGGAGACCCAGTACTTC
TRBD2,TRBV4-1,TRBJ2-1,.,CASSQNLAAGGPSEQFF,TGCGCCAGCAGCCAAAACCTCGCTGCGGGAGGGCCCTCTGAGCAGTTCTTC
.,TRBV5-6,TRBJ2-5,.,CASSLSSGETQYF,TGTGCCAGCAGCTTGAGCTCGGGTGAGACCCAGTACTTC
TRBD1,TRBV4-2,TRBJ1-1,many,CASSQARTGSPEAFF,TGTGCCAGCAGCCAAGCCCGGACAGGAAGTCCTGAAGCTTTCTTT
.,TRBV6-6,TRBJ1-2,few,CASTSRGAGHGYTF,TGTGCCAGCACTTCAAGGGGGGCAGGGCATGGCTACACCTTC
.,TRBV9,TRBJ2-1,few,CASSEGDSSGADNEQFF,TGTGCCAGCAGCGAGGGGGACTCGAGCGGGGCCGACAATGAGCAGTTCTTC
TRBD2,TRBV9,TRBJ2-1,.,CASSVTASGRAHNEQFF,TGTGCCAGCAGCGTAACGGCAAGCGGGAGGGCCCACAATGAGCAGTTCTTC
.,TRBV6-1,TRBJ1-1,.,CATRAPGGRAEAFF,TGTGCCACCAGGGCCCCAGGCGGTAGAGCTGAAGCTTTCTTT
.,TRBV7-9,TRBJ2-7,.,CASTPGTNEQYF,TGTGCCAGCACCCCCGGCACCAATGAGCAGTACTTC
.,TRBV4-1,TRBJ2-1,.,CASSQAFYIGRYNEQFF,TGCGCCAGCAGCCAAGCGTTTTATATTGGTCGCTACAATGAGCAGTTCTTC
.,TRBV19,TRBJ2-3,.,CASSIGSLTSTDTQYF,TGTGCCAGTAGTATCGGCTCCCTGACTAGCACAGATACGCAGTATTTT
.,TRBV19,TRBJ1-3,.,CASSLVAGGNTIYF,TGTGCCAGTAGTCTTGTCGCAGGGGGAAACACCATATATTTT
.,TRBV7-9,TRBJ1-2,.,CASSLVRVERGDGYTF,TGTGCCAGCAGCTTAGTAAGAGTCGAAAGAGGGGATGGCTACACCTTC
TRBD1,TRBV6-5,TRBJ2-7,once,CASRDRVSYEQYF,TGTGCCAGCCGGGACAGGGTCTCCTACGAGCAGTACTTC
.,TRBV7-8,TRBJ2-5,.,CASSLRRYQETQYF,TGTGCCAGCAGCTTACGGAGATACCAAGAGACCCAGTACTTC
.,TRBV5-8,TRBJ2-1,.,CASSFGSGSYNEQFF,TGTGCCAGCAGCTTTGGTAGCGGCTCCTACAATGAGCAGTTCTTC
TRBD2,TRBV13,TRBJ2-2,.,CASSLDGGITGELFF,TGTGCCAGCAGCTTAGACGGGGGGATTACCGGGGAGCTGTTTTTT
.,TRBV7-9,TRBJ2-5,medium-sized,CASSVGGRRQETQYF,TGTGCCAGCAGCGTTGGGGGGCGCAGACAAGAGACCCAGTACTTC
.,TRBV5-8,TRBJ2-7,.,CATYSGQTGGEQYF,TGTGCCACCTATTCGGGACAGACGGGGGGCGAGCAGTACTTC
.,TRBV10-3,TRBJ2-2,.,CAISEFRPIHTGELFF,TGTGCCATCAGTGAGTTCCGTCCGATACACACCGGGGAGCTGTTTTTT